The 22 T cell receptor beta chains presented below share a single source sample, sequenced in a study of lymphopenia after photon versus proton radiotherapy. Profiling relied on immunoSEQ multiplex PCR, and the TCRdb table lists in-frame clones only, not all of them. The table has 55,000 to 85,000 clones, around 90% seen once. Sample: peripheral blood, taken from a patient treated with photon-based radiotherapy. The receptors come from a middle-aged woman with cholangiocarcinoma.

The V gene is TRBV18, the J gene TRBJ2-5; TRBD2 might be the D (6 bases). The CDR3 contains 15 residues. The V and J ends lost 6 bases and 7 bases respectively, with 21 bases between them. Germline V gives CDR1 KGHSH, CDR2 LQKENI. This CDR3 is CASSRGTPVGGTQYF. DNA for the CDR3: TGTGCCAGCTCTCGCGGGACTCCGGTCGGGGGGACCCAGTACTTC. The variable domain in full, completed from reference TRBV18 and TRBJ2-5, reads NAGVMQNPRHLVRRRGQEARLRCSPMKGHSHVYWYRQLPEEGLKFMVYLQKENIIDESGMPKERFSAEFPKEGPSILRIQQVVRGDSAAYFCASSRGTPVGGTQYFGPGTRLLVL.

V is TRBV5-5 and J is TRBJ2-1, with D hard to call. Trimming pared 3 bases from V and 2 bases from J, leaving 12 bases between. CDR3 length equals 15 residues. Per germline, CDR1 SGHKS and CDR2 YYEKEE (reference sequence). The DNA for the CDR3 is TGTGCCAGCAGCTCTACATTGATCACCTACAATGAGCAGTTCTTC. It specifies CASSSTLITYNEQFF.

V gene TRBV2 combines with J gene TRBJ1-3; no clear D. This CDR3 is 15 amino acids long. Germline V gives CDR1 SNHLY, CDR2 FYNNEI. V was clipped by 1 base and J by 2 bases, with 9 bases between them. CDR3 coding DNA: TGTGCCAGCAGTGAAGTACGAAATCCTGGAAACACCATATATTTT. This gives the protein CASSEVRNPGNTIYF.

J is TRBJ2-2 and V is TRBV6-6, with a possible D match to TRBD1 (5 bases). The germline gives CDR1 MNHNY, CDR2 SVGAGI (reference sequence). The CDR3 loop spans 16 amino acids. The V end lost 5 bases, the J end lost 0 bases, and 13 bases lay between the germline ends. CDR3 DNA: TGTGCCAGCAGTAACCCTGACAGCACGAACACCGGGGAGCTGTTTTTT. Translation gives CASSNPDSTNTGELFF.

This clone has just one count. The chain recombines TRBV18 with TRBJ2-2; D is perhaps TRBD2 (6 bases). The germline V gene has CDR1 KGHSH and CDR2 LQKENI. The CDR3 totals 17 residues. V gave up 3 bases and J gave up 6 bases, with 20 bases separating them. CDR3 sequence: CASSPLLVPTGAGELFF. The CDR3 coding sequence is TGTGCCAGCTCACCGCTCCTGGTCCCGACGGGGGCCGGGGAGCTGTTTTTT.

The chain carries TRBV5-5 and TRBJ1-5, with D maybe TRBD1 (6 bases). Trimming removed 0 bases from V and 4 bases from J, with 14 bases in between. The germline V gene has CDR1 SGHKS and CDR2 YYEKEE (reference sequence). The CDR3 runs to 16 residues. In nucleotides, the CDR3 is TGTGCCAGCAGCTTGGAACCAGGGGTTGGTAATCAGCCCCAGCATTTT. Protein product: CASSLEPGVGNQPQHF. The variable domain in full, with the rest retrieved from reference TRBV5-5 and TRBJ1-5, is DAGVTQSPTHLIKTRGQQVTLRCSPISGHKSVSWYQQVLGQGPQFIFQYYEKEERGRGNFPDRFSARQFPNYSSELNVNALLLGDSALYLCASSLEPGVGNQPQHFGDGTRLSIL.

This clone was detected only once. V gene TRBV30 combines with J gene TRBJ2-6; D call uncertain. The CDR3 extends over 15 amino acids. Germline CDR1 is GTSNPN and CDR2 is SVGIG (reference sequence). The V end lost 4 bases, the J end lost 4 bases, and 14 bases lay between the germline ends. The CDR3 loop is CAWTVARWGANVLTF. The CDR3 coding sequence is TGTGCCTGGACCGTGGCCAGATGGGGGGCCAACGTCCTGACTTTC.

The chain joins TRBV5-1 to TRBJ2-5; TRBD2 might be the D (5 bases). In germline, CDR1 is SGHRS, CDR2 YFSETQ. The V end lost 0 bases, the J end lost 10 bases, and 13 bases lay between the germline ends. CDR3 length equals 13 residues. Written as DNA, the CDR3 is TGCGCCAGCAGCTTGGAACTAAACGGGGTCCAGTACTTC. Protein sequence: CASSLELNGVQYF.

The chain employs TRBV7-8 and TRBJ1-4, with 7 bases that match TRBD1. The CDR3 consists of 14 residues. With 4 bases clipped from V and 4 bases from J, the junction kept 3 bases outside the gene matches. Germline V gene sequence: CDR1 SGHVS, CDR2 FQNEAQ. The chain's CDR3 is CASSSTGFNEKLFF. In nucleotides, the CDR3 is TGTGCCAGCAGCTCGACAGGGTTTAATGAAAAACTGTTTTTT.

V and J are TRBV6-1 and TRBJ2-3; weak D call: TRBD2 (5 bases). V dropped 8 bases and J dropped 2 bases, with 17 bases sitting between them. The CDR3 contains 15 residues. Germline CDR1 and CDR2: MNHNS and SASEGT. CDR3 sequence reads: CASPSEASYTDTQYF. The CDR3 bases are TGTGCCAGCCCTAGTGAGGCTAGCTACACAGATACGCAGTATTTT.

The chain is built from TRBV5-5 and TRBJ1-3; D ambiguous. The CDR3 extends over 15 amino acids. In germline, CDR1 is SGHKS, CDR2 YYEKEE (reference sequence). The V and J ends lost 4 bases and 0 bases respectively, with 11 bases between them. This CDR3 is CASSPDPASGNTIYF. CDR3 nucleotides: TGTGCCAGCAGCCCAGACCCGGCCTCTGGAAACACCATATATTTT.

This chain joins TRBV7-2 and TRBJ2-7; 11 bases are shared with TRBD2. After removal of 3 bases from V and 4 bases from J, the junction contained 8 bases not matched to a gene. The germline V gene encodes CDR1 SGHTA and CDR2 FQGNSA. The CDR3 spans 16 residues. The CDR3 DNA reads TGTGCCAGCAGCTTGACCGGGACTAGCGGTAAATACGAGCAGTACTTC. Residues: CASSLTGTSGKYEQYF.

This rearrangement joins TRBV7-9 to TRBJ2-1; the match to TRBD2 covers 9 bases. The CDR3 contains 15 residues. Per the germline V gene, CDR1 is SEHNR and CDR2 is FQNEAQ (reference sequence). V gave up 4 bases and J gave up 4 bases; unmatched junction bases: 5. This chain's CDR3 is CASSSSSGDYNEQFF. DNA of the CDR3: TGTGCCAGCAGCTCATCTAGCGGGGATTACAATGAGCAGTTCTTC. Together with reference TRBV7-9 and TRBJ2-1, the CDR3 gives the full variable domain: DTGVSQNPRHKITKRGQNVTFRCDPISEHNRLYWYRQTLGQGPEFLTYFQNEAQLEKSRLLSDRFSAERPKGSFSTLEIQRTEQGDSAMYLCASSSSSGDYNEQFFGPGTRLTVL.

The chain has TRBV28 and TRBJ2-3, with 10 positions matching TRBD1. V gave up 5 bases and J gave up 5 bases; unmatched junction bases: 10. Germline lookup yields CDR1 MDHEN and CDR2 SYDVKM. CDR3 size: 16 residues. DNA for the CDR3: TGTGCCAGCAGTGCACCGACAGGGGGCGTGGAAGATACGCAGTATTTT. Translated, it gives CASSAPTGGVEDTQYF.

The chain joins TRBV30 to TRBJ1-1; perhaps TRBD1 as D (6 bases). The CDR3 is made up of 13 amino acids. Trimming pared 3 bases from V and 8 bases from J, leaving 16 bases between. Germline CDR1 is GTSNPN and CDR2 is SVGIG (reference sequence). The CDR3 nucleotides read TGTGCCTGGAGCGCTGAGGACAGAAAAGAAGCTTTCTTT. Translated, it gives CAWSAEDRKEAFF. The whole variable domain, filled in from reference TRBV30 and TRBJ1-1, reads SQTIHQWPATLVQPVGSPLSLECTVEGTSNPNLYWYRQAAGRGLQLLFYSVGIGQISSEVPQNLSASRPQDRQFILSSKKLLLSDSGFYLCAWSAEDRKEAFFGQGTRLTVV.

The chain employs TRBV7-9 and TRBJ2-1, with 7 positions matching TRBD2. Per germline, CDR1 SEHNR and CDR2 FQNEAQ (reference sequence). The CDR3 is 15 amino acids. V was clipped by 4 bases and J by 0 bases; unmatched bases: 3. In DNA, the CDR3 is TGTGCCAGCAGCTCGCGGGAGAGCTCCTACAATGAGCAGTTCTTC. This codes for CASSSRESSYNEQFF.

The rearrangement links TRBV2 to TRBJ2-2; D gene ambiguous. Germline lookup yields CDR1 SNHLY and CDR2 FYNNEI. This CDR3 is 13 amino acids long. V was cut by 8 bases and J by 2 bases, with 9 bases left in between. CDR3 in amino acids: CASRTINTGELFF. In DNA form, the CDR3 reads TGTGCCAGCCGGACCATAAACACCGGGGAGCTGTTTTTT.

The chain carries TRBV10-3 and TRBJ2-1; 8 nucleotides agree with TRBD1. CDR1 is ENHRY and CDR2 is SYGVKD in the germline V gene. The V gene end was trimmed by 8 bases and the J gene end by 6 bases; junction bases not matched to a gene: 18. The CDR3 is 17 residues long. The CDR3 reads CAIGSGRGQGFSNEQFF. The DNA for the CDR3 is TGTGCCATCGGAAGTGGTCGAGGACAGGGTTTCTCCAATGAGCAGTTCTTC.

This CDR3 is CAWSTTGKAFF. CDR3 in DNA: TGTGCCTGGAGTACGACAGGGAAAGCTTTCTTT. V is TRBV30 and J is TRBJ1-1; 7 nucleotides match TRBD1. This CDR3 spans 11 amino acids. Germline CDR1 GTSNPN, CDR2 SVGIG (reference sequence). V lost 2 bases and J lost 9; bases outside the gene matches: 3.

This clone appeared once. The J gene is TRBJ1-2, the V gene TRBV7-2; D is ambiguous. The CDR3 consists of 15 residues. CDR1 and CDR2 from the germline V gene are SGHTA and FQGNSA. The V and J ends lost 4 bases and 2 bases respectively, with 14 bases between them. The CDR3: CASSSAGGLNYGYTF. As DNA, the CDR3 is TGTGCCAGCAGCTCTGCGGGTGGCTTAAACTATGGCTACACCTTC.

CDR3 amino acids: CASSEATRRDNEQFF. The CDR3 coding sequence is TGTGCCAGCAGTGAAGCCACCCGTCGAGACAATGAGCAGTTCTTC. This chain joins TRBV2 and TRBJ2-1; D gene unclear. V lost 0 bases and J 5 bases, leaving 11 bases between the germline ends. The CDR3 covers 15 residues. Germline-derived CDR1 and CDR2 are SNHLY and FYNNEI.

This clone has only one observation. The chain uses TRBV5-4 and TRBJ1-1; no reliable D call. Between the trimmed V and J ends, which lost 0 bases and 10 bases, there was a span of 10 bases. The CDR3 runs 12 residues. The germline V gene encodes CDR1 SGHNT and CDR2 YYREEE (reference sequence). CDR3 region: CASSLEGGGAFF. CDR3 nucleotides: TGTGCCAGCAGCTTGGAGGGTGGAGGAGCTTTCTTT.